Below, 11 T cell receptor beta chains from the same sample are listed, as sequenced in a study of cytomegalovirus exposure and HLA in healthy donors. PCR was performed using 60 Vbeta and 13 Jbeta primers. Libraries were prepared by immunoSEQ multiplex PCR; TCRdb keeps only in-frame clonotypes and omits some of them. The repertoire has about 110,000 clones, around 75% of them found once; the top ten carry about 2.2%. Material: PBMCs. The source of these receptors is a man aged 25 to 40 in good health and CMV-seronegative.

The gene calls are TRBV5-6 and TRBJ1-3; D is uncertain. Per germline, CDR1 SGHDT and CDR2 YYEEEE. The CDR3 covers 17 residues. The ends were cut back, 4 bases at V and 0 bases at J, with 17 bases in the middle. The CDR3 nucleotides read TGTGCCAGCAGCCCGTACGGGTACAGCGGCTCTGGAAACACCATATATTTT. Protein product: CASSPYGYSGSGNTIYF.

In its sample, this clone was seen a few times. The chain is built from TRBV2 and TRBJ2-1; 8 bases match TRBD1. There are 12 residues in the CDR3. Germline assignment: CDR1 SNHLY and CDR2 FYNNEI. V lost 3 bases and J lost 15; bases outside the gene matches: 7. The CDR3 coding sequence is TGTGCCAGCAGTGAGACAGGGGACGGTCGGTTCTTC. Translation: CASSETGDGRFF.

A few counts support this clone. This chain joins TRBV28 and TRBJ2-5; TRBD2 is a possible D gene (6 bases). V shed 8 bases and J shed 3 bases, with 10 bases lying between them. The CDR3 consists of 12 residues. The germline V gene encodes CDR1 MDHEN and CDR2 SYDVKM. For the CDR3, the DNA is TGTGCCAGCGGGGACTTTAAAGAGACCCAGTACTTC. Protein: CASGDFKETQYF. Full variable domain (remainder filled in from reference TRBV28 and TRBJ2-5): DVKVTQSSRYLVKRTGEKVFLECVQDMDHENMFWYRQDPGLGLRLIYFSYDVKMKEKGDIPEGYSVSREKKERFSLILESASTNQTSMYLCASGDFKETQYFGPGTRLLVL.

As regards this clone: Relative to the germline gene, one junction end is altered; a read error may explain this. Other nucleotide sequences from this sample produce the same CDR3. This chain links TRBV5-4 with TRBJ2-1; 7 bases are a match to TRBD1. This CDR3 spans 17 amino acids. Germline values: CDR1 SGHNT, CDR2 YYREEE (reference sequence). The CDR3 loop reads CASSLANPGQRYNEQFF. CDR3 coding DNA: TGTGCCAGCAGCTTGGCCAATCCGGGACAGAGATACAATGAACAGTTCTTC.

The V and J genes are TRBV27 and TRBJ2-1, with TRBD2 as a possible D gene (7 bases). This CDR3 is built from 17 residues. The germline CDR1 and CDR2 sequences are MNHEY and SMNVEV (reference sequence). The V gene lost 5 bases and the J gene lost 6 bases, with 23 bases spanning the gap. The CDR3 DNA follows: TGTGCCAGCAGTACCCTTATATGGGGGGGCCTTTTCAATGAGCAGTTCTTC. Residues: CASSTLIWGGLFNEQFF.

J is TRBJ1-1 and V is TRBV6-5, with 7 bases matching TRBD1. Losses at the gene ends were 8 bases for V and 5 bases for J; bases not matched to a gene: 14. This CDR3 has 15 residues. In germline, CDR1 is MNHEY, CDR2 SVGAGI. The CDR3 DNA reads as TGTGCCAGCGCCCGGAAAGAGGGGGCAAGGACTGAAGCTTTCTTT. It codes for CASARKEGARTEAFF.

This clone has just a few counts. The chain combines TRBV6-5 with TRBJ1-1; D gene unclear. Deletions cut 0 bases from V and 4 bases from J, with 9 bases between. CDR1 MNHEY and CDR2 SVGAGI come from the germline V gene. The CDR3 has 14 residues. The CDR3 is CASSYSEGGTEAFF. The DNA of the CDR3 is TGTGCCAGCAGTTACTCGGAGGGTGGCACTGAAGCTTTCTTT.

This clone was found a few times. This chain links TRBV6-5 with TRBJ2-1; TRBD1 is a possible D gene (5 bases). The CDR3 length is 13 residues. CDR1 is MNHEY and CDR2 is SVGAGI in the germline V gene. Deletions cut 6 bases from V and 0 bases from J, with 6 bases between. This CDR3 is CASRTDSYNEQFF. CDR3 coding DNA: TGTGCCAGCAGGACAGACTCCTACAATGAGCAGTTCTTC.

The V gene is TRBV7-9, the J gene TRBJ2-1; a weak D match, TRBD2 (5 bases). The CDR3 covers 13 residues. V was clipped by 2 bases and J by 8 bases, with 10 bases between them. Germline CDR1 reads SEHNR; CDR2 reads FQNEAQ (reference sequence). This CDR3 reads CASSLKGSDEQFF. In nucleotides, the CDR3 is TGTGCCAGCAGCTTAAAAGGGAGCGATGAGCAGTTCTTC.

This chain links TRBV7-9 with TRBJ2-2; D perhaps matches TRBD2 (6 bases). This CDR3 contains 15 residues. Germline V CDR1 and CDR2: SEHNR, FQNEAQ (reference sequence). The V and J ends lost 2 bases and 4 bases respectively, with 11 bases between them. The DNA for the CDR3 is TGTGCCAGCAGCTTACCCGGGGGAGTCACCGGGGAGCTGTTTTTT. This encodes CASSLPGGVTGELFF. Variable domain in full (rest from reference TRBV7-9 and TRBJ2-2): DTGVSQNPRHKITKRGQNVTFRCDPISEHNRLYWYRQTLGQGPEFLTYFQNEAQLEKSRLLSDRFSAERPKGSFSTLEIQRTEQGDSAMYLCASSLPGGVTGELFFGEGSRLTVL.

The V gene is TRBV19, the J gene TRBJ1-2, with D perhaps matching TRBD1 (5 bases). The germline V gene has CDR1 LNHDA and CDR2 SQIVND (reference sequence). The CDR3 totals 14 residues. The V and J ends lost 5 bases and 0 bases respectively, with 10 bases between them. CDR3 region: CASSFRESNYGYTF. As DNA, the CDR3 is TGTGCCAGTAGTTTCAGGGAATCTAACTATGGCTACACCTTC.